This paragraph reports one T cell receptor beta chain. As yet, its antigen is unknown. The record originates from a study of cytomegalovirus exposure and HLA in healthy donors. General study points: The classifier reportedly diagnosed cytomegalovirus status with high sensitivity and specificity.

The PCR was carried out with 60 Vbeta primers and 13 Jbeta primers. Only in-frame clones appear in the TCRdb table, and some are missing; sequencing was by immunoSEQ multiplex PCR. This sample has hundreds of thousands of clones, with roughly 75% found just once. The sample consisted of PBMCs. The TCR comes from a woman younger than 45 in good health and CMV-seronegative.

CDR3 loop: CASRSSGFYNEQFF. CDR3 DNA: TGCGCCAGCAGGTCTAGCGGGTTCTACAATGAGCAGTTCTTC. This chain connects TRBV10-2 to TRBJ2-1; 8 bases fit TRBD2. CDR3 length: 14 residues. The trim removed 6 bases at V and 3 bases at J, leaving 4 bases unmatched. The germline V gene has CDR1 WSHSY and CDR2 SAAADI.